This T cell receptor beta chain was sequenced for a study of blood T cell repertoires in COVID-19. Study at large: Specimens from acute and convalescent COVID-19 originated in the United States, Italy and Spain. PBMCs, B-cell-depleted T cells, or T cells were the source of the cDNA or gDNA that made up the material.

In the original workflow: Reference gene primer amplification in the assay estimated nucleated cell counts. Repertoires were generated with immunoSEQ multiplex PCR, while TCRdb's copy carries only in-frame clones and drops some. V, J and clone size are taken as reported in that table, and D and trimming were inferred from the DNA itself. This table holds roughly 71,000 clones, 75% to 90% found once. This CDR3 comprises 12 residues. CDR1 is DFQATT, CDR2 SNEGSKA, per germline (reference sequence). V shed 3 bases and J shed 2 bases, with 7 bases lying between them. The chain combines TRBV20-1 with TRBJ1-2; D call uncertain. The sequence was obtained from a woman older than 75 with acute or convalescent COVID-19. The sample comprised peripheral blood. The CDR3 spells CSASTGNYGYTF. As DNA, the CDR3 is TGCAGTGCTAGTACGGGGAACTATGGCTACACCTTC.